This TCR beta chain is drawn from a study of identical twins. The CDR3 is 14 residues long. Germline assignment: CDR1 MNHEY and CDR2 SVGAGI. After removal of 5 bases from V and 4 bases from J, the junction contained 4 bases not matched to a gene. The study, taken as a whole, reports: Not following the same donors, the study drew its conclusions from cross-sectional statistical analysis.

Each CDR3 protein is one row after TCRdb ran MiXCR on the 5' RACE reads. The sample shows about 100,000 distinct CDR3 sequences, 5.9% of them seen only once. This clonotype was found a few times. What it binds is not known. Material for sequencing was memory T cells sorted from blood. The chain combines TRBV6-5 with TRBJ2-2, with 7 bases aligning to TRBD2. This receptor was taken from a woman aged 45-65 years in good health. Written as DNA, the CDR3 is TGTGCCAGCAGTCCGGGACTACTCACCGGGGAGCTGTTTTTT. It is translated as CASSPGLLTGELFF.